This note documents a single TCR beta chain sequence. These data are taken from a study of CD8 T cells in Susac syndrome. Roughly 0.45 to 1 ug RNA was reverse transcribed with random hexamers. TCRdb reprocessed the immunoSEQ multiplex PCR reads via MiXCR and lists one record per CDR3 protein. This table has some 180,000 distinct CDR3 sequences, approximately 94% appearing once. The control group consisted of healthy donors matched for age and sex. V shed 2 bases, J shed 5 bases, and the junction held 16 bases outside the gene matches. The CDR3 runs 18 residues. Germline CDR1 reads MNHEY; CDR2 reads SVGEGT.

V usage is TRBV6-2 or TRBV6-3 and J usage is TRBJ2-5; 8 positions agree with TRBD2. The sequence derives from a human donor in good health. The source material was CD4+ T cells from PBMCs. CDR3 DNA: TGTGCCAGCAGTTACCCACTACGACCCAGCGGGAGAGGGGAGACCCAGTACTTC. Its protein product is CASSYPLRPSGRGETQYF.